Sequencing of this T cell receptor (beta chain) was carried out in a study of graft-versus-host responses after intestinal transplantation. Turning to the study itself: Anti-thymocyte globulin served as induction for all recipients, who then took tacrolimus and steroids for about 3 years.

The CDR3 covers 18 residues. For this clone: Its antigen is still unknown.

Method: immunoSEQ multiplex PCR; TCRdb's copy keeps in-frame clones and lacks some. The sample has 39,000 or so clones, roughly 93% seen once. The TCR sequence derives from a human donor who was the organ donor for an intestinal transplant. The material was unstimulated CD8+ T cells sorted from spleen or lymph node cells, obtained before transplant. V gene TRBV21-1 combines with J gene TRBJ2-4; TRBD2 reflects the table's D call only, with no check against the DNA. TRBV21-1 is termed a pseudogene. The CDR3 protein is CASSKALWAGKAKNIQYF. CDR3 DNA sequence: TGTGCCAGCAGCAAAGCGCTTTGGGCCGGGAAAGCCAAAAACATTCAGTACTTC.